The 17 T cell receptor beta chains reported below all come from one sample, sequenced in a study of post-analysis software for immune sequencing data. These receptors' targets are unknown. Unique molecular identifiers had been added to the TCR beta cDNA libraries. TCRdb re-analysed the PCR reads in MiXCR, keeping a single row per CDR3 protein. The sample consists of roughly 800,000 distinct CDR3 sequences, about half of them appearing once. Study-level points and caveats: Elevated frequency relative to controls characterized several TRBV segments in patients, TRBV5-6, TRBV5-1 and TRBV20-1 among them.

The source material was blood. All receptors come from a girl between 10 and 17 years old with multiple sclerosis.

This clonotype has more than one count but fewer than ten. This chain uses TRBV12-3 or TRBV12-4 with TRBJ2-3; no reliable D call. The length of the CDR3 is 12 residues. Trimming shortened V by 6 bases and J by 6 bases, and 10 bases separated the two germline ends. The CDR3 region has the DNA TGTGCCAGCAGCGAAAGGCGGGATACGCAGTATTTT. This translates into CASSERRDTQYF.

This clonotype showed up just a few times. CDR3 residues: CSAVIANSYNEQFF. As DNA, the CDR3 is TGCAGTGCGGTTATAGCGAATTCCTACAATGAGCAGTTCTTC. This sequence joins TRBV20-1 and TRBJ2-1; tentative D call: TRBD2 (5 bases). Germline values: CDR1 DFQATT, CDR2 SNEGSKA (reference sequence). The V end was cut by 6 bases, the J end by 1 base, with 13 bases between. The CDR3 totals 14 residues.

CDR3 loop: CSTDRDTYEAFF. The CDR3 DNA reads as TGCAGCACAGACCGGGACACCTATGAAGCTTTCTTT. V is TRBV29-1 and J is TRBJ1-1; weak D call: TRBD1 (6 bases). The ends were cut back, 8 bases at V and 7 bases at J, with 17 bases in the middle. Germline CDR1 reads SQVTM; CDR2 reads ANQGSEA. The CDR3 consists of 12 residues.

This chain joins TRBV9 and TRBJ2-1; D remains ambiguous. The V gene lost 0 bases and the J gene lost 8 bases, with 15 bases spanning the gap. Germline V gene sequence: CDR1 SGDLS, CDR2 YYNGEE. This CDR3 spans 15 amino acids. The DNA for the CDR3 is TGTGCCAGCAGCGTAGCCGGTTCCACTATGGATGAGCAGTTCTTC. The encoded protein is CASSVAGSTMDEQFF.

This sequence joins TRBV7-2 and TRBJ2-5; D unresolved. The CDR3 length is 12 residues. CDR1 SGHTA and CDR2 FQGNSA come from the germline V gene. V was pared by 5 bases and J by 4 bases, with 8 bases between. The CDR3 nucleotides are TGTGCCAGCAGCGCACCCTCAGAGACCCAGTACTTC. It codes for CASSAPSETQYF.

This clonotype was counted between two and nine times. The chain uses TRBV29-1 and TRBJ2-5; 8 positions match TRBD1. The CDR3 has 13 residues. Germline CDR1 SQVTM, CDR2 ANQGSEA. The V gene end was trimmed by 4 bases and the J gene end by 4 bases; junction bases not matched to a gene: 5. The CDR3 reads CSVGQGLIETQYF. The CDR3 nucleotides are TGCAGCGTTGGACAGGGGCTGATAGAGACCCAGTACTTC.

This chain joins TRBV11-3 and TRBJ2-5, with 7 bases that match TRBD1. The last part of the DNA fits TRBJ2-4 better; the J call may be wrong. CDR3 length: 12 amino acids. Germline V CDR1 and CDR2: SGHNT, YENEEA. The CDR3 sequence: CASGPTGHIQYF. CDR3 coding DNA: TGTGCCAGCGGTCCGACAGGGCACATTCAGTACTTC.

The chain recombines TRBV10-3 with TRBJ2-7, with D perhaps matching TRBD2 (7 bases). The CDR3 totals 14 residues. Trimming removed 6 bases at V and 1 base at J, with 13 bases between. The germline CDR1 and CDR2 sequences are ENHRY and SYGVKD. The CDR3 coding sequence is TGTGCCATCAGGGGGGGGCCGGAGTCCTACGAGCAGTACTTC. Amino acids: CAIRGGPESYEQYF.

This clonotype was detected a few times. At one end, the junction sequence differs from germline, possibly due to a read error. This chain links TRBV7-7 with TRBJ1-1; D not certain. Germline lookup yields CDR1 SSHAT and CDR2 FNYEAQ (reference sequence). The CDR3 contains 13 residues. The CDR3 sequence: CASSLGPDTEAFF. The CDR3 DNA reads TGTGCTAGCAGCTTAGGACCGGACACTGAAGCTTTCTTT.

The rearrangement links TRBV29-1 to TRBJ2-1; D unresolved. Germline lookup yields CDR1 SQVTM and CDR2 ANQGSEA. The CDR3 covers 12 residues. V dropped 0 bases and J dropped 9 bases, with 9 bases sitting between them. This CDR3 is CSVEDGYSEQFF. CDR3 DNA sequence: TGCAGCGTTGAAGACGGGTATAGTGAGCAGTTCTTC.

The CDR3 DNA is TGTGCCAGCAGTGAGGAGGGTGTGGCCAAAAACATTCAGTACTTC. Protein sequence: CASSEEGVAKNIQYF. The chain has TRBV25-1 and TRBJ2-4; maybe TRBD2 (6 bases). The CDR3 consists of 15 residues. V lost 3 bases to trimming and J lost 1 base, with 10 bases between them. The V gene's germline CDR1 is MGHDK and CDR2 SYGVNS.

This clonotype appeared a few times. The CDR3 nucleotides are TGCGCCAGCAGCTTGGCCCCAGGGGGAAATAATCAGCCCCAGCATTTT. The encoded protein is CASSLAPGGNNQPQHF. The rearrangement uses TRBV5-1 and TRBJ1-5; TRBD1 matches at 7 bases. The CDR3 has 16 residues. Germline lookup yields CDR1 SGHRS and CDR2 YFSETQ. The ends lost 0 bases at V and 4 bases at J; junction bases unmatched: 7. Full variable domain (outside the CDR3, taken from reference TRBV5-1 and TRBJ1-5): KAGVTQTPRYLIKTRGQQVTLSCSPISGHRSVSWYQQTPGQGLQFLFEYFSETQRNKGNFPGRFSGRQFSNSRSEMNVSTLELGDSALYLCASSLAPGGNNQPQHFGDGTRLSIL.

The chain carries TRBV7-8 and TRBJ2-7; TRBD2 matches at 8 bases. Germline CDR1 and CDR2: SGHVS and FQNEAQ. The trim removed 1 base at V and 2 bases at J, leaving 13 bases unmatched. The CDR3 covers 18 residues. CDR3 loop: CASSLVAVPGTRTYEQYF. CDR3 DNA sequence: TGTGCCAGCAGCTTAGTCGCAGTCCCTGGGACTAGGACCTACGAGCAGTACTTC. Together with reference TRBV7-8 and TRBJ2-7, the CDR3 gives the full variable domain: GAGVSQSPRYKVAKRGQDVALRCDPISGHVSLFWYQQALGQGPEFLTYFQNEAQLDKSGLPSDRFFAERPEGSVSTLKIQRTQQEDSAVYLCASSLVAVPGTRTYEQYFGPGTRLTVT.

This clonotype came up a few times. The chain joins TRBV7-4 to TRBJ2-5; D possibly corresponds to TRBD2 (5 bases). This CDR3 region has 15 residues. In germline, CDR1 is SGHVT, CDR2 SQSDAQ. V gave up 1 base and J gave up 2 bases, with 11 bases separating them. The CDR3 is CASSLVGSQQETQYF. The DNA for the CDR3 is TGTGCCAGCAGCTTAGTAGGGAGCCAACAAGAGACCCAGTACTTC.

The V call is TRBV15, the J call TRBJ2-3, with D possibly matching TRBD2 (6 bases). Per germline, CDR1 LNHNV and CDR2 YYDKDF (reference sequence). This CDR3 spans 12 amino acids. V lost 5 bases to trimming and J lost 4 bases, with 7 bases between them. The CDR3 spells CATSGGADTQYF. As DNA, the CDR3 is TGTGCCACCAGCGGCGGGGCAGATACGCAGTATTTT.

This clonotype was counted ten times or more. The CDR3 spells CSAREGYEQYF. Written as DNA, the CDR3 is TGCAGTGCTAGAGAGGGGTACGAGCAGTACTTC. V and J are TRBV20-1 and TRBJ2-5, with D unclear. The J call is uncertain, as TRBJ2-7 better fits the DNA end. Germline V gene lookup returns CDR1 DFQATT and CDR2 SNEGSKA (reference sequence). CDR3 length: 11 residues.

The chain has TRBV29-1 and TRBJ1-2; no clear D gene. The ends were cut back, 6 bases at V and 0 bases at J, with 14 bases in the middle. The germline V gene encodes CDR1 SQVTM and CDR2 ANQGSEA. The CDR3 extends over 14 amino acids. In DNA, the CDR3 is TGCAGCGTGGTTGATAGGGAGGCTAACTATGGCTACACCTTC. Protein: CSVVDREANYGYTF. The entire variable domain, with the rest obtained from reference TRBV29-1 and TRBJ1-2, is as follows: SAVISQKPSRDICQRGTSLTIQCQVDSQVTMMFWYRQQPGQSLTLIATANQGSEATYESGFVIDKFPISRPNLTFSTLTVSNMSPEDSSIYLCSVVDREANYGYTFGSGTRLTVV.